These T cell receptor beta chains were read from a single sample in a study of early T cells in non-severe SARS-CoV-2 infection. TCRdb re-called the 5' RACE reads with MiXCR, one entry per CDR3 protein. This table holds some 77,000 distinct CDR3 sequences, about 16% found once. Sequencing was performed on whole blood. Receptor source: an adult who was a healthcare worker with PCR-confirmed SARS-CoV-2 infection or an uninfected control (not recorded which). Both conserved end residues are part of each CDR3. D genes are given only for firm matches. Some rows have no size entry. The others give once, few or many, or a class for an expanded clone.

cdr3_length	clone_size	v_call	j_call	d_call	cdr3_aa	cdr3_nt
16	NA	TRBV18	TRBJ1-4	NA	CASSPLPPQSSEKLFF	TGTGCCAGCTCACCCCTACCCCCACAGTCTTCCGAAAAACTGTTTTTT
13	few	TRBV19	TRBJ1-2	TRBD1	CASSSRDSYGYTF	TGTGCCAGTAGTTCCAGGGACAGTTATGGCTACACCTTC
12	NA	TRBV2	TRBJ2-5	NA	CASSEARETQYF	TGTGCCAGCAGTGAAGCGCGGGAGACCCAGTACTTC
15	few	TRBV5-1	TRBJ1-4	NA	CASTLGGLTNEKLFF	TGCGCCAGCACCCTGGGCGGCCTAACTAATGAAAAACTGTTTTTT
14	few	TRBV4-1	TRBJ2-1	NA	CASSQDDTLSEQFF	TGCGCCAGCAGCCAAGATGATACCCTTTCTGAGCAGTTCTTC
14	many	TRBV19	TRBJ1-2	NA	CASTTPGISYGYTF	TGTGCCAGTACTACCCCCGGGATTAGCTATGGCTACACCTTC
13	NA	TRBV29-1	TRBJ2-3	NA	CSVRRGTQGTQYF	TGCAGCGTTCGAAGGGGAACACAGGGTACGCAGTATTTT
15	NA	TRBV6-5	TRBJ1-2	NA	CASRQVAEANYGYTF	TGTGCCAGCAGGCAAGTAGCTGAAGCTAACTATGGCTACACCTTC
14	few	TRBV29-1	TRBJ2-5	TRBD2	CSVGTSGSQETQYF	TGCAGCGTTGGGACTAGCGGATCTCAAGAGACCCAGTACTTC
12	once	TRBV28	TRBJ1-2	NA	CASSFLYYGYTF	TGTGCCAGCAGTTTTCTGTACTATGGCTACACCTTC
16	few	TRBV19	TRBJ2-2	TRBD1	CASSTIGTGNTGELFF	TGTGCCAGTAGTACCATTGGGACAGGGAACACCGGGGAGCTGTTTTTT
14	NA	TRBV27	TRBJ2-5	NA	CASSQLAPGGTQYF	TGTGCCAGCAGTCAACTAGCTCCCGGGGGGACCCAGTACTTC
15	few	TRBV6-6	TRBJ2-6	NA	CASSYVGSGANVLTF	TGTGCCAGCAGTTACGTGGGCTCTGGGGCCAACGTCCTGACTTTC
15	NA	TRBV11-3	TRBJ1-2	NA	CASSPSWGANYGYTF	TGTGCCAGCAGCCCTAGCTGGGGGGCAAACTATGGCTACACCTTC
13	NA	TRBV12-3/TRBV12-4	TRBJ2-3	TRBD1	CASRDRGTDTQYF	TGTGCCAGCAGGGACAGGGGAACAGATACGCAGTATTTT
19	few	TRBV6-6	TRBJ1-6	TRBD1	CASSYPRLGGTGDNSPLHF	TGTGCCAGCAGTTACCCTAGACTAGGTGGGACAGGGGATAATTCACCCCTCCACTTT